This entry lists 9 T cell receptor beta chains sequenced from one sample in a study of shared clonotypes between healthy human individuals. Measured with immunoSEQ multiplex PCR; TCRdb has only the in-frame clones, and not every one. Found here are some 1,400,000 clones, 95% to 97% of them singletons; the top ten hold approximately 1.2%. The sequencing sample was made of naive CD4+ T cells sorted from blood. Regarding subset: CD45RA+ positively selected. The receptors originated from a man aged 25 to 40 in good health.

V gene TRBV5-1 combines with J gene TRBJ2-7; no reliable D call. This CDR3 has 16 amino acids. Trimming removed 0 bases from V and 1 base from J, with 14 bases in between. The V gene's germline CDR1 is SGHRS and CDR2 YFSETQ. CDR3 residues: CASSLDSSSLSYEQYF. The CDR3 nucleotides are TGCGCCAGCAGCTTGGATTCGTCCTCTCTTTCCTACGAGCAGTACTTC.

This clone was recorded only once. V is TRBV2 and J is TRBJ1-2; no firm D call. Per germline, CDR1 SNHLY and CDR2 FYNNEI. V lost 6 bases and J lost 2, with 7 bases in between. The CDR3 loop spans 12 amino acids. CDR3 protein: CASRWGNYGYTF. The DNA for the CDR3 is TGTGCCAGCAGGTGGGGAAACTATGGCTACACCTTC. Full variable domain (missing parts from reference TRBV2 and TRBJ1-2): EPEVTQTPSHQVTQMGQEVILRCVPISNHLYFYWYRQILGQKVEFLVSFYNNEISEKSEIFDDQFSVERPDGSNFTLKIRSTKLEDSAMYFCASRWGNYGYTFGSGTRLTVV.

The V and J genes are TRBV15 and TRBJ1-1; perhaps TRBD1 as D (6 bases). This CDR3 is built from 13 residues. Trimming left V 9 bases short and J 1 base short, with 12 bases between. Looked up from germline, CDR1 is LNHNV and CDR2 is YYDKDF (reference sequence). The CDR3 sequence is CATKNRANTEAFF. The CDR3 bases are TGTGCCACAAAAAACAGGGCGAACACTGAAGCTTTCTTT.

V usage is TRBV30 and J usage is TRBJ2-3; 12 nucleotides align to TRBD2. CDR1 and CDR2 from the germline V gene are GTSNPN and SVGIG (reference sequence). V shed 3 bases and J 2 bases; nucleotides not matched to a gene: 9. The CDR3 loop spans 17 amino acids. CDR3 in amino acids: CAWSVGTSGLYTDTQYF. Here the CDR3 DNA reads TGTGCCTGGAGCGTAGGGACTAGCGGGCTGTACACAGATACGCAGTATTTT.

This sequence joins TRBV7-6 and TRBJ2-6; D might be TRBD1 or TRBD2, each matching 5 bases. There are 16 residues in the CDR3. The germline V and J ends were trimmed by 2 bases and 0 bases, with 8 bases remaining between them. CDR1 and CDR2 (germline): SGHVS, FNYEAQ. CDR3 sequence reads: CASSLWGRSGANVLTF. In DNA, the CDR3 is TGTGCCAGCAGCTTATGGGGACGCTCTGGGGCCAACGTCCTGACTTTC.

The chain is built from TRBV5-4 and TRBJ1-2; D unclear. Deletions cut 0 bases from V and 8 bases from J, with 8 bases between. Germline V gene data show CDR1 as SGHNT and CDR2 as YYREEE (reference sequence). The CDR3 totals 12 residues. CDR3 residues: CASSLDVGGYTF. The CDR3 region has the DNA TGTGCCAGCAGCTTGGATGTCGGAGGCTACACCTTC.

The chain is built from TRBV19 and TRBJ2-2, with 9 nucleotides matching TRBD2. The CDR3 length is 14 residues. The V gene's germline CDR1 is LNHDA and CDR2 SQIVND (reference sequence). V was pared by 6 bases and J by 8 bases, with 7 bases of the junction left unmatched. The CDR3 here is CASRTSGVPGELFF. As DNA, the CDR3 is TGTGCCAGTAGGACTAGCGGTGTCCCTGGGGAGCTGTTTTTT.

The J gene is TRBJ1-5, the V gene TRBV7-9, with TRBD1 as a possible D gene (6 bases). This CDR3 has 15 amino acids. The germline V gene encodes CDR1 SEHNR and CDR2 FQNEAQ (reference sequence). The V end was cut by 5 bases, the J end by 4 bases, with 15 bases between. This CDR3 reads CASSPRGGGNQPQHF. The DNA for the CDR3 is TGTGCCAGCAGCCCGCGGGGAGGGGGAAATCAGCCCCAGCATTTT.

This sequence joins TRBV6-5 and TRBJ2-1; D remains ambiguous. CDR1 is MNHEY, CDR2 SVGAGI, per germline. With 7 bases removed from V and 0 bases from J, the gap between germline ends came to 10 bases. CDR3 size: 14 residues. Written as DNA, the CDR3 is TGTGCCAGCACGTCTCTAGGCTCCTACAATGAGCAGTTCTTC. It yields the protein CASTSLGSYNEQFF.